The clone carrying this T cell receptor (beta chain) occurred many times. The read stops 3 residues short of the end of the CDR3; the missing end is completed from the germline J gene. This CDR3 spans 14 amino acids. CDR1 SGHNT and CDR2 YYREEE come from the germline V gene (reference sequence). V was shortened by 0 bases and J by 2 bases, with 8 bases between the two germline ends. The entry originates in a study of T cell clonality in common variable immunodeficiency. Produced via immunoSEQ multiplex PCR; TCRdb's table is partial and in-frame only. This sample has tens of thousands of clones, each found more than once.

The TCR comes from a person between 18 and 75 years old in good health. The V call is TRBV5-4, the J call TRBJ2-5; D is undetermined. Sequenced: peripheral blood mononuclear cells. This CDR3 is CASSLGWQQETQYF. The CDR3 bases that were read are TGTGCCAGCAGCTTGGGTTGGCAGCAAGAGACC.